This entry lists 28 T cell receptor beta chains sequenced from one sample in a study of early T cells in non-severe SARS-CoV-2 infection. Using its own MiXCR run on the 5' RACE reads, TCRdb lists one record per CDR3 protein. The sample lists over 50,000 distinct CDR3 sequences, roughly 12% occurring once. The sample was whole blood. The receptors were sampled from an adult who was a healthcare worker with PCR-confirmed SARS-CoV-2 infection or an uninfected control (not recorded which).

This clonotype was detected a few times. V is TRBV6-2 or TRBV6-3 and J is TRBJ2-7; D may be TRBD1 or TRBD2 (5 bases each). Germline V gives CDR1 MNHEY, CDR2 SVGEGT. The CDR3 covers 16 residues. The ends were cut back, 5 bases at V and 1 base at J, with 18 bases in the middle. CDR3 sequence reads: CASSTPRRWGSYEQYF. The CDR3 DNA sequence: TGTGCCAGCAGTACCCCCAGACGGTGGGGGTCCTACGAGCAGTACTTC.

This clonotype was picked up many times. The chain carries TRBV5-1 and TRBJ2-3; no reliable D call. This CDR3 is built from 16 residues. Trimming removed 4 bases from V and 0 bases from J, with 15 bases in between. Looked up from germline, CDR1 is SGHRS and CDR2 is YFSETQ. CDR3 protein: CASSVRSPASTDTQYF. DNA for the CDR3: TGCGCCAGCAGCGTTCGGAGCCCCGCCAGCACAGATACGCAGTATTTT.

This clonotype was detected many times. This chain joins TRBV12-3 or TRBV12-4 and TRBJ2-1; TRBD2 aligns across 12 bases. CDR3 length: 17 residues. V lost 2 bases, J lost 4 bases, and 6 bases stayed unmatched. The CDR3 here is CASSLILAGGLYNEQFF. In DNA, the CDR3 is TGTGCCAGCAGTTTAATACTAGCGGGAGGACTATACAATGAGCAGTTCTTC.

This chain's CDR3 is CASSVVGAGANVLTF. The CDR3 nucleotides are TGTGCCAGCAGCGTAGTGGGGGCTGGGGCCAACGTCCTGACTTTC. The rearrangement uses TRBV9 and TRBJ2-6; D could derive from TRBD1 or TRBD2 (5 bases each). Germline V CDR1 and CDR2: SGDLS, YYNGEE. The CDR3 sequence is 15 residues long. V gave up 0 bases and J gave up 2 bases, with 6 bases separating them.

This clonotype has more than one count but fewer than ten. This chain connects TRBV7-9 to TRBJ2-5; 9 nucleotides line up with TRBD1. The CDR3 totals 13 residues. CDR1 and CDR2 (germline): SEHNR, FQNEAQ (reference sequence). The junction had 1 base not matched to a gene; V was cut back by 5 bases and J by 3 bases. CDR3 DNA sequence: TGTGCCAGCAGCCGGGACAGGGAAGAGACCCAGTACTTC. Its translation: CASSRDREETQYF.

At least ten counts were recorded for this clonotype. CDR3 nucleotides: TGTGCCACCAGCAGAGGTACAGTGGGCCCTTACAATGAGCAGTTCTTC. Its translation: CATSRGTVGPYNEQFF. The chain employs TRBV15 and TRBJ2-1, with D unresolved. CDR1 and CDR2 (germline): LNHNV, YYDKDF (reference sequence). V lost 1 base, J lost 4 bases, and 14 bases lay in between. This CDR3 has 16 residues.

The gene calls are TRBV30 and TRBJ1-2; D is unclear. The CDR3 consists of 13 residues. V was trimmed by 6 bases and J by 7 bases, leaving 18 bases between them. Germline values: CDR1 GTSNPN, CDR2 SVGIG (reference sequence). The CDR3 sequence is CACPARGNRGYTF. DNA for the CDR3: TGTGCCTGCCCAGCCCGAGGCAACCGTGGCTACACCTTC. The full variable domain, its missing parts supplied by reference TRBV30 and TRBJ1-2, is SQTIHQWPATLVQPVGSPLSLECTVEGTSNPNLYWYRQAAGRGLQLLFYSVGIGQISSEVPQNLSASRPQDRQFILSSKKLLLSDSGFYLCACPARGNRGYTFGSGTRLTVV.

V and J are TRBV28 and TRBJ2-7; tentative D call: TRBD2 (6 bases). Trimming cost V 3 bases and J 2 bases, with 14 bases left between them. CDR1 is MDHEN and CDR2 is SYDVKM in the germline V gene. The CDR3 is made up of 15 amino acids. The CDR3 spells CASSFRLELPYEQYF. The CDR3 DNA reads as TGTGCCAGCAGTTTCCGACTAGAGCTACCCTACGAGCAGTACTTC.

The chain recombines TRBV4-1 with TRBJ2-7; weak D call: TRBD1 (5 bases). This CDR3 region has 15 residues. From germline, CDR1 is MGHRA and CDR2 YSYEKL. Trimming removed 2 bases at V and 2 bases at J, with 13 bases between. The CDR3: CASSQQGSKAYEQYF. The CDR3 nucleotides read TGCGCCAGCAGCCAACAGGGAAGTAAAGCCTACGAGCAGTACTTC.

CDR3 region: CASSRDQRGELFF. Here the CDR3 DNA reads TGTGCCAGTAGCAGAGACCAGCGCGGGGAGCTGTTTTTT. This sequence joins TRBV19 and TRBJ2-2; D gene ambiguous. This CDR3 is 13 amino acids long. CDR1 is LNHDA, CDR2 SQIVND, per germline (reference sequence). Trimming took off 6 bases at V and 7 bases at J, with 12 bases between the two ends.

The rearrangement links TRBV20-1 to TRBJ2-5; D is undetermined. Trimming shortened V by 3 bases and J by 2 bases, and 7 bases separated the two germline ends. Germline CDR1 reads DFQATT; CDR2 reads SNEGSKA (reference sequence). CDR3 length: 12 amino acids. CDR3 region: CSASPFQETQYF. CDR3 bases: TGCAGTGCTAGCCCATTTCAAGAGACCCAGTACTTC.

This clonotype appeared many times. CDR3 region: CASSPLPGNEQYF. The CDR3, as DNA: TGTGCCAGTAGTCCCCTTCCAGGGAACGAGCAGTACTTC. This chain joins TRBV19 and TRBJ2-7; perhaps TRBD1 as D (5 bases). V was clipped by 5 bases and J by 5 bases, with 13 bases between them. CDR3 length: 13 amino acids. Germline CDR1 is LNHDA and CDR2 is SQIVND (reference sequence).

This sequence joins TRBV5-1 and TRBJ2-2; 9 bases match TRBD2. CDR3 size: 18 residues. V gave up 2 bases and J gave up 1 base; unmatched junction bases: 9. CDR1 SGHRS and CDR2 YFSETQ come from the germline V gene. CDR3 residues: CASSLQAGGLLNTGELFF. The CDR3 DNA follows: TGCGCCAGCAGCTTACAAGCGGGAGGACTTCTGAACACCGGGGAGCTGTTTTTT.

This clonotype has at least ten counts. V gene TRBV7-3 combines with J gene TRBJ2-3; 8 positions match TRBD2. The CDR3 covers 13 residues. The V gene's germline CDR1 is SGHTA and CDR2 FQGTGA. V dropped 7 bases and J dropped 2; count of bases not matched to a gene: 2. The DNA of the CDR3 is TGTGCCAGCACTAGCGGGTTCACAGATACGCAGTATTTT. Translating it yields CASTSGFTDTQYF.

This clonotype was counted ten times or more. The V and J genes are TRBV11-2 and TRBJ2-5; maybe TRBD1 (6 bases). The CDR3 has 15 amino acids. Germline CDR1 and CDR2: SGHAT and FQNNGV. Trimming took 3 bases from V and 4 from J, leaving 15 bases between them. The CDR3 reads CASSFWAQGAETQYF. In nucleotides, the CDR3 is TGTGCCAGCAGCTTTTGGGCACAGGGAGCAGAGACCCAGTACTTC.

This clonotype was counted at least ten times. The rearrangement links TRBV3-1 to TRBJ1-1; weak D call: TRBD1 (5 bases). Germline values: CDR1 LGHDT, CDR2 YNNKEL (reference sequence). With 2 bases removed from V and 3 bases from J, the gap between germline ends came to 7 bases. This CDR3 contains 13 residues. Here the CDR3 DNA reads TGTGCCAGCAGCCAACGGGGGGACACTGAAGCTTTCTTT. Protein: CASSQRGDTEAFF.

In this sample, this clonotype turned up a few times. The V gene is TRBV27, the J gene TRBJ2-3; unclear D gene. Per germline, CDR1 MNHEY and CDR2 SMNVEV (reference sequence). The V end was cut by 8 bases, the J end by 0 bases, with 9 bases between. The CDR3 spans 13 residues. CDR3 residues: CASRIPSTDTQYF. The CDR3 DNA sequence: TGTGCCAGCCGAATCCCAAGCACAGATACGCAGTATTTT.

This clonotype was found a few times. This rearrangement joins TRBV9 to TRBJ2-2, with no clear D. V lost 9 bases and J lost 7, with 13 bases in between. This CDR3 has 12 residues. Germline V gives CDR1 SGDLS, CDR2 YYNGEE. The CDR3 loop reads CATGEGHGELFF. CDR3 nucleotide sequence: TGTGCCACAGGAGAAGGGCACGGGGAGCTGTTTTTT.

Ten or more counts support this clonotype. The CDR3: CASSQELGGGGYGYTF. The CDR3 bases are TGTGCCAGCAGCCAAGAGTTGGGGGGAGGCGGGTATGGCTACACCTTC. The chain employs TRBV4-2 and TRBJ1-2, with D tentatively TRBD1 (5 bases). This CDR3 spans 16 amino acids. Germline CDR1 LGHNA, CDR2 YNFKEQ. V lost 0 bases, J lost 5 bases, and 16 bases lay in between.

This clonotype has at least ten counts. DNA for the CDR3: TGCGCCAGCAGTCGGACAGGGGGCAGCAATGAGCAGTTCTTC. It codes for CASSRTGGSNEQFF. The chain employs TRBV5-1 and TRBJ2-1; 11 nucleotides match TRBD1. Per the germline V gene, CDR1 is SGHRS and CDR2 is YFSETQ. The CDR3 has 14 residues. Unmatched junction bases numbered 4, after V lost 5 bases and J lost 6 bases.

This clonotype was detected ten times or more. V and J are TRBV30 and TRBJ1-2; D remains unclear. Looked up from germline, CDR1 is GTSNPN and CDR2 is SVGIG (reference sequence). CDR3 size: 13 residues. V dropped 5 bases and J dropped 8 bases, with 18 bases sitting between them. The CDR3 loop reads CAWAPGGIEGYTF. In DNA form, the CDR3 reads TGTGCCTGGGCGCCTGGAGGGATAGAAGGCTACACCTTC.

The chain is built from TRBV25-1 and TRBJ2-5; D remains unclear. This CDR3 is 10 amino acids long. The germline V gene encodes CDR1 MGHDK and CDR2 SYGVNS. The V end was cut by 4 bases, the J end by 5 bases, with 2 bases between. The CDR3 reads CASSGETQYF. The CDR3 DNA is TGTGCCAGCAGTGGTGAGACCCAGTACTTC.

The CDR3 bases are TGCAGCGTTGTTAGCGGGGGGTCCACAGATACGCAGTATTTT. Protein sequence: CSVVSGGSTDTQYF. The gene calls are TRBV29-1 and TRBJ2-3, with TRBD2 matching 10 bases. Germline assignment: CDR1 SQVTM and CDR2 ANQGSEA. Unmatched junction bases numbered 3, after V lost 4 bases and J lost 2 bases. The CDR3 extends over 14 amino acids.

V usage is TRBV12-3 or TRBV12-4 and J usage is TRBJ2-7; D may be TRBD2 (6 bases). The V gene lost 5 bases and the J gene lost 5 bases, with 10 bases spanning the gap. The CDR3 contains 12 residues. The CDR3 spells CASSPGRNEQYF. In DNA form, the CDR3 reads TGTGCCAGCAGTCCTGGGAGGAACGAGCAGTACTTC.

This clonotype showed up many times. The rearrangement links TRBV11-3 to TRBJ2-1; TRBD2 matches 12 bases. The germline V gene has CDR1 SGHNT and CDR2 YENEEA. Trimming took 5 bases from V and 4 from J; bases not matched to a gene: 9. The length of the CDR3 is 17 residues. CDR3 region: CASSPGTSGSVYNEQFF. The CDR3, as DNA: TGTGCCAGCAGCCCCGGGACTAGCGGGTCCGTTTACAATGAGCAGTTCTTC.

This clonotype was counted many times. The V gene is TRBV12-3 or TRBV12-4, the J gene TRBJ2-7; 16 bases fit TRBD2. With V trimmed by 5 bases and J by 2 bases, 0 bases remained unmatched. The CDR3 is 15 residues long. The CDR3 region is CASSGTSGRAYEQYF. The CDR3 nucleotides read TGTGCCAGCAGTGGGACTAGCGGGAGGGCCTACGAGCAGTACTTC.

This clonotype was counted only a few times. The chain employs TRBV2 and TRBJ1-4; D remains unclear. This CDR3 comprises 13 residues. Germline loops: CDR1 SNHLY, CDR2 FYNNEI. The ends were cut back, 4 bases at V and 4 bases at J, with 7 bases in the middle. The CDR3 loop reads CASSGSRNEKLFF. CDR3 DNA sequence: TGTGCCAGCAGTGGCAGTCGTAATGAAAAACTGTTTTTT.

This clonotype was observed many times. The chain combines TRBV5-1 with TRBJ2-1, with D possibly matching TRBD2 (5 bases). Trimming shortened V by 5 bases and J by 9 bases, and 12 bases separated the two germline ends. CDR1 SGHRS and CDR2 YFSETQ come from the germline V gene. The CDR3 runs 12 residues. The CDR3 here is CASSTAGPEQFF. The CDR3 DNA follows: TGCGCCAGCAGTACCGCGGGCCCTGAGCAGTTCTTC.